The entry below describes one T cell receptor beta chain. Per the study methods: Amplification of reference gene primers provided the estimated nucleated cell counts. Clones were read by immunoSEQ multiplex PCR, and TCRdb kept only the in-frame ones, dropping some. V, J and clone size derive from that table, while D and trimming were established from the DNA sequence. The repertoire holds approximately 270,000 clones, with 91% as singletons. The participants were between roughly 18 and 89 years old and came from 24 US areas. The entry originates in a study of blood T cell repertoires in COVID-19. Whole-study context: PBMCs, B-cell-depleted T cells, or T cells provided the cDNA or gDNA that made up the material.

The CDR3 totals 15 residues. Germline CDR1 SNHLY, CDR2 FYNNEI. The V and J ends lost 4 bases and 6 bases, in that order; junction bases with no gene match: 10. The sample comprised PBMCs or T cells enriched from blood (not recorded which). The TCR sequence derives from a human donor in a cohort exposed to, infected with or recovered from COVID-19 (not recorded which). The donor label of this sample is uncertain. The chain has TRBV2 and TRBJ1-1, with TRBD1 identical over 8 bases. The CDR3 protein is CASSASSSGGSEAFF. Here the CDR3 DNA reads TGTGCCAGCAGTGCTAGCTCTTCAGGGGGCTCTGAAGCTTTCTTT.